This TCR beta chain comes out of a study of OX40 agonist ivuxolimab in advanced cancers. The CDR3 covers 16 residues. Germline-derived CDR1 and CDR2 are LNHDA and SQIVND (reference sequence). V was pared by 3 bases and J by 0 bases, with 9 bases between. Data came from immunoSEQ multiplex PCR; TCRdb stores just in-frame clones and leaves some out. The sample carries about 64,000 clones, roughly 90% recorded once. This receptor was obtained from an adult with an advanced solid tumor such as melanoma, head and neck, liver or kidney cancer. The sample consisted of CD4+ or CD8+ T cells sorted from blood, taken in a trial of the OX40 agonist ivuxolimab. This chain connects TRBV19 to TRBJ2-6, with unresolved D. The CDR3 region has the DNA TGTGCCAGTAGTATCGTTATCAACTCTGGGGCCAACGTCCTGACTTTC. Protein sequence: CASSIVINSGANVLTF.